The entry below describes one T cell receptor (beta chain). There is no known antigen for this receptor. There are no base qualities to consult, and no much larger clone falls within one base. This sample is part of a study of blood T cell repertoires in COVID-19 (dated by TCRdb to the early 2020s). Some background on the complete study: The collaborator samples originated in the United States, Italy and Spain and spanned the acute and convalescent phases of COVID-19. The material from the prospective study consisted of cDNA or gDNA derived from T cells, B-cell-depleted T cells, or PBMCs. Deeply sampled blood TCRbeta repertoires from subjects exposed to, actively infected with, or recovered from COVID-19 were included in the dataset. The repertoires were made available in a free public database intended to serve as a resource for research on the immune response to SARS-CoV-2. Samples came from the ongoing ImmuneRACE study (first 160 participants) plus 1,254 subjects from 6 global collaborators. Sample metadata almost always included a de-identified subject ID, COVID-19 status, age in years and sex. Where available, HLA class I and class II types were taken from metadata supplied by the sample provider and were not determined by assay-based typing.

Overall study outcomes, separate from this receptor: Clinical and demographic metadata were provided uncurated, with the amount varying by source and participant.

At the junction V is shortened by 1 base and J by 3 bases, with 15 bases in between. Sequences GTSNPN (CDR1) and SVGIG (CDR2) are obtained from the germline V gene (reference sequence). The CDR3 numbers 15 residues from cysteine through phenylalanine. Only the CDR3 DNA stays, 45 bases, in frame from base 1. The immunoSEQ Assay, a bias-controlled multiplex PCR, was used to amplify TCRbeta CDR3 regions from genomic DNA. The original methods were these. Nucleated cell counts per sample were estimated from amplification of reference gene primers within the assay. To quantify the absolute abundance of each unique TCRbeta CDR3 rearrangement, sequence reads were collapsed and filtered. For each sample, productive Simpson clonality was calculated by taking the square root of Simpson's diversity index across productive rearrangements. TCRdb took this table from immuneACCESS and kept in-frame rearrangements with V and J called. Such tables lack part of the clones; where checked against another copy, unresolved V genes explain under half of the gap, and the rest is unexplained. That table supplies the V and J calls and clone size; D and trimming were determined from the DNA. This sample has tens of thousands of clones in its table, and 85% of those were observed once. About 6% of the sample comes from the top ten.

Whole blood was collected in K2EDTA tubes by collaborating institutions according to the institutions' own protocols. For TCRbeta analysis, collaborators shipped samples as frozen whole blood, isolated PBMCs, or DNA extracted from either of those sample types. The receptor was isolated from a man in his sixties with acute or convalescent COVID-19. The source material was peripheral blood. Recombination connected TRBV30 to TRBJ1-1; TRBD1 is a weak D gene call, 6 bases matching. The CDR3 loop reads CAWSAHRAGDTEAFF. In nucleotide form, the sequence is TGTGCCTGGAGTGCCCACAGGGCTGGAGACACTGAAGCTTTCTTT.